This T cell receptor beta chain stems from a study of regulatory T cells in long-lasting Graves disease. Whole-study findings and limits: No thyroid tissue was studied; the work used peripheral blood only.

The time point was: newly diagnosed GD, antithyroid drugs for less than 3 months. Extracted PBMC RNA gave rise to the TCR library. TCR beta libraries were built with iRepertoire HTBI primers and Arm-PCR of CDR3 regions. TCRdb re-derived calls from the multiplex PCR reads in MiXCR, one entry per CDR3 protein. The data show roughly 400,000 distinct CDR3 sequences, 14% to 15% seen once. Regarding this clonotype: Its target is unknown.

Germline V gene sequence: CDR1 MNHEY, CDR2 SVGEGT. The CDR3 is 14 amino acids. With 5 bases clipped from V and 3 bases from J, the junction kept 7 bases outside the gene matches. This same sample was also part of a study on T cells in Graves' hyperthyroidism and ophthalmopathy. That work states: Hyperthyroidism patients were newly diagnosed, had disease duration under 2 months, and were aged 18 to 65 years. Among thyroid clonotypes expanded above 0.001, most also appeared in blood. In simple terms, a model built on 13 V-J features told ophthalmopathy apart from stable hyperthyroidism.

The material sequenced was peripheral blood mononuclear cells (PBMCs), taken at new diagnosis, from a patient treated with antithyroid drugs. The TCR was taken from a woman in her 40s with Graves disease. The J gene is TRBJ2-7, the V gene TRBV6-2 or TRBV6-3; the match to TRBD1 covers 7 bases. This chain's CDR3 is CASSIRQGIYEQYF. For the CDR3, the DNA is TGTGCCAGCAGTATACGACAGGGAATCTACGAGCAGTACTTC.